One and the same sample provided the 15 T cell receptor beta chains below, sequenced in a study of cytomegalovirus exposure and HLA in healthy donors. 13 Jbeta primers and 60 Vbeta primers were used for the PCR. Method: immunoSEQ multiplex PCR; TCRdb's copy keeps in-frame clones and lacks some. The table shows around 150,000 clones, with 60% to 80% occurring only once. Material: PBMCs. The source is a male donor in good health and CMV-seronegative.

The genes are TRBV7-2 and TRBJ2-4, with 9 bases identical to TRBD2. The CDR3 runs 16 residues. V lost 0 bases to trimming and J lost 0 bases; unmatched junction nucleotides: 0. Germline-derived CDR1 and CDR2 are SGHTA and FQGNSA. The CDR3 bases are TGTGCCAGCAGCTTAGCTAGCGGGGGAGCCAAAAACATTCAGTACTTC. It translates to CASSLASGGAKNIQYF. The variable domain in full, with the rest retrieved from reference TRBV7-2 and TRBJ2-4, is GAGVSQSPSNKVTEKGKDVELRCDPISGHTALYWYRQSLGQGLEFLIYFQGNSAPDKSGLPSDRFSAERTGGSVSTLTIQRTQQEDSAVYLCASSLASGGAKNIQYFGAGTRLSVL.

The chain combines TRBV10-3 with TRBJ2-7, with a weak D call TRBD1 (6 bases). V was pared by 8 bases and J by 3 bases, with 8 bases between. Per germline, CDR1 ENHRY and CDR2 SYGVKD. The CDR3 consists of 11 residues. CDR3 DNA sequence: TGTGCCATCGGACAGTTCTACGAGCAGTACTTC. Translation: CAIGQFYEQYF.

This clone occurred a few times. V gene TRBV7-6 combines with J gene TRBJ1-1; the D is unclear. V gave up 1 base and J gave up 6 bases, with 9 bases separating them. Germline V gene sequence: CDR1 SGHVS, CDR2 FNYEAQ. This CDR3 region has 13 residues. Written as DNA, the CDR3 is TGTGCCAGCAGCTTAGGGGCGAGGGCTGAAGCTTTCTTT. Encoded protein: CASSLGARAEAFF.

The rearrangement uses TRBV6-5 and TRBJ2-1; 11 bases match TRBD2. The junction had 1 base not matched to a gene; V was cut back by 5 bases and J by 4 bases. Looked up from germline, CDR1 is MNHEY and CDR2 is SVGAGI. The CDR3 has 14 residues. CDR3 protein: CASSGTSGYNEQFF. The DNA for the CDR3 is TGTGCCAGCAGTGGGACTAGCGGTTACAATGAGCAGTTCTTC.

This chain uses TRBV14 with TRBJ2-3; a possible D gene is TRBD2 (5 bases). CDR1 is SGHDN, CDR2 FVKESK, per germline. This CDR3 region has 16 residues. V lost 4 bases and J lost 2, with 16 bases in between. CDR3 DNA sequence: TGTGCCAGCAGCCCCTATGCCGAGAGGGACACAGATACGCAGTATTTT. It specifies CASSPYAERDTDTQYF.

V usage is TRBV18 and J usage is TRBJ2-1; possible D gene TRBD2, 6 bases. V lost 6 bases, J lost 4 bases, and 16 bases lay in between. Germline CDR1 KGHSH, CDR2 LQKENI. The CDR3 sequence is 15 residues long. CDR3: CASSNIGGAYNEQFF. The CDR3 nucleotides read TGTGCCAGCTCCAACATTGGCGGGGCTTACAATGAGCAGTTCTTC.

This clone was seen a few times. The rearrangement uses TRBV6-5 and TRBJ1-2; D uncertain. Germline lookup yields CDR1 MNHEY and CDR2 SVGAGI. Trimming stripped 6 bases from V and 0 bases from J, with 11 bases between. This CDR3 has 14 amino acids. The DNA for the CDR3 is TGTGCCAGCAGGCAGGCCTTAGCTAACTATGGCTACACCTTC. Protein: CASRQALANYGYTF.

This chain links TRBV19 with TRBJ1-2; D is uncertain. The CDR3 consists of 13 residues. The germline V gene has CDR1 LNHDA and CDR2 SQIVND (reference sequence). Trimming removed 8 bases at V and 0 bases at J, with 10 bases between. The CDR3 nucleotides read TGTGCCAGTGGTTATAGAGCTAACTATGGCTACACCTTC. Translating it yields CASGYRANYGYTF.

The V and J genes are TRBV5-1 and TRBJ2-5; TRBD2 might be the D (5 bases). The CDR3 covers 13 residues. Trimming shortened V by 3 bases and J by 2 bases, and 8 bases separated the two germline ends. Per germline, CDR1 SGHRS and CDR2 YFSETQ. The CDR3 sequence is CASSSRLQETQYF. In nucleotides, the CDR3 is TGCGCCAGCAGCTCACGACTACAAGAGACCCAGTACTTC.

This chain uses TRBV27 with TRBJ2-5, with 8 bases matching TRBD2. The DNA end lines up better with TRBJ2-7; the J call may be wrong. This CDR3 has 16 residues. The germline CDR1 and CDR2 sequences are MNHEY and SMNVEV (reference sequence). The chain's CDR3 is CASTPRGRGRQGEQYF. CDR3 DNA: TGTGCCAGCACCCCCCGCGGGCGCGGGAGGCAGGGCGAGCAGTACTTC.

This clone was seen only a few times. The chain links TRBV6-1 to TRBJ2-7; possibly TRBD1 for D (5 bases). The CDR3 extends over 14 amino acids. V was shortened by 5 bases and J by 1 base, with 12 bases between the two germline ends. The germline gives CDR1 MNHNS, CDR2 SASEGT. The CDR3 loop reads CASSSPRVSYEQYF. DNA for the CDR3: TGTGCCAGCAGTTCGCCCAGGGTGTCCTACGAGCAGTACTTC.

CDR3 DNA sequence: TGTGCCAGCAGCCGCTTAGGGGACATAAACACCGGGGAGCTGTTTTTT. It specifies CASSRLGDINTGELFF. J is TRBJ2-2 and V is TRBV14; D might be TRBD1 (6 bases). Germline CDR1 is SGHDN and CDR2 is FVKESK. CDR3 length equals 16 residues. V was cut by 4 bases and J by 2 bases, with 14 bases left in between.

Here the CDR3 reads CASSFLTGRDTIYF. DNA for the CDR3: TGTGCCAGCAGCTTTTTGACAGGGCGGGACACCATATATTTT. This sequence joins TRBV7-8 and TRBJ1-3, with 7 bases fitting TRBD1. The germline CDR1 and CDR2 sequences are SGHVS and FQNEAQ. J was trimmed by 8 bases and V by 3 bases; bases with no gene match: 7. This CDR3 contains 14 residues.

The CDR3 here is CAHPGQELYEQYF. In DNA, the CDR3 is TGTGCCCACCCAGGGCAGGAGCTCTACGAGCAGTACTTC. V gene TRBV6-4 combines with J gene TRBJ2-5, with D tentatively TRBD1 (5 bases). The J call may be wrong; the DNA end is better matched by TRBJ2-7. CDR1 and CDR2 (germline): MRHNA, SNTAGT. CDR3 size: 13 residues.

The chain is built from TRBV29-1 and TRBJ2-1, with D possibly matching TRBD2 (5 bases). V was trimmed by 8 bases and J by 0 bases, leaving 11 bases between them. CDR1 and CDR2 from the germline V gene are SQVTM and ANQGSEA. This CDR3 spans 13 amino acids. CDR3 in DNA: TGCAGCCTCGAAGGGAGCTCCTACAATGAGCAGTTCTTC. As protein: CSLEGSSYNEQFF.